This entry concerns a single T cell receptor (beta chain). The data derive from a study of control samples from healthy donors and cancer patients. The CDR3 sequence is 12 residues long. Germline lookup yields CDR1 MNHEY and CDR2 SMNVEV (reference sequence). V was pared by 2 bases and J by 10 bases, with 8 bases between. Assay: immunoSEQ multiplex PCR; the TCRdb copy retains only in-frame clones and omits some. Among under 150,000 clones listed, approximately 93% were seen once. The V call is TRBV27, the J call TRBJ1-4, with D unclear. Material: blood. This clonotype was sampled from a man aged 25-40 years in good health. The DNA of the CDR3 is TGTGCCAGCAGTTTACCAGGCGGAAAACTGTTTTTT. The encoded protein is CASSLPGGKLFF.